The 21 T cell receptor beta chains listed next were all sequenced from one sample in a study of T-cell reconstitution after alpha-beta-depleted transplantation in children. For TCRbeta, the library was prepared with unique molecular identifiers. A single record per CDR3 protein comes from TCRdb applying MiXCR to the PCR reads. This sample has 120,000 or so distinct CDR3 sequences; under 30% occur once, and the top ten carry 8% to 11%. Sequencing used PBMCs, mostly from graft donor cells, obtained 180 days after TCRalphabeta/CD19-depleted stem cell transplant. Receptors were obtained from a male patient aged 2-9 years who had a stem cell transplant for chronic granulomatous disease, so the T cells may come from the graft donor.

This clonotype was seen a few times. The chain couples TRBV7-3 to TRBJ2-1, with a weak D call TRBD1 (5 bases). The V and J ends lost 0 bases and 6 bases respectively, with 9 bases between them. The CDR3 consists of 14 residues. CDR1 is SGHTA and CDR2 is FQGTGA in the germline V gene. This chain's CDR3 is CASSLTGEFNEQFF. The CDR3, as DNA: TGTGCCAGCAGCTTAACAGGGGAATTCAATGAGCAGTTCTTC.

This clonotype appeared a few times. V gene TRBV12-3 or TRBV12-4 combines with J gene TRBJ2-7; D may be TRBD1 (6 bases). The CDR3 has 12 amino acids. Between the trimmed V and J ends, which lost 6 bases and 6 bases, there was a span of 12 bases. CDR3 sequence: CASSQKGVEQYF. CDR3 sequence (DNA): TGTGCCAGCAGCCAAAAGGGGGTCGAGCAGTACTTC.

This clonotype was seen only a few times. The chain uses TRBV28 and TRBJ2-7; 7 bases are a match to TRBD2. Unmatched junction bases numbered 4, after V lost 5 bases and J lost 6 bases. The CDR3 extends over 12 amino acids. Germline V CDR1 and CDR2: MDHEN, SYDVKM. CDR3 sequence reads: CASSPGLGEQYF. DNA for the CDR3: TGTGCCAGCAGTCCTGGACTAGGCGAGCAGTACTTC.

There are a few counts of this clonotype. This sequence joins TRBV5-6 and TRBJ2-2; D gene ambiguous. Per germline, CDR1 SGHDT and CDR2 YYEEEE. V was trimmed by 2 bases and J by 1 base, leaving 6 bases between them. The CDR3 extends over 14 amino acids. The CDR3 region is CASSFVGNTGELFF. For the CDR3, the DNA is TGTGCCAGCAGCTTCGTGGGGAACACCGGGGAGCTGTTTTTT.

This clonotype was seen many times. V and J are TRBV12-3 or TRBV12-4 and TRBJ1-2; D call uncertain. The V gene lost 4 bases and the J gene lost 4 bases, with 13 bases spanning the gap. This CDR3 region has 14 residues. CDR3 in DNA: TGTGCCAGCAGTTACCTTCCCGATTCCTATGGCTACACCTTC. Translating gives CASSYLPDSYGYTF.

This clonotype was recorded at least ten times. J is TRBJ1-2 and V is TRBV20-1; D not certain. CDR1 and CDR2 (germline): DFQATT, SNEGSKA (reference sequence). The CDR3 length is 14 residues. Trimming removed 0 bases from V and 1 base from J, with 9 bases in between. DNA for the CDR3: TGCAGTGCTAGAGAGTTTGGCGGTAACTATGGCTACACCTTC. Amino acid sequence: CSAREFGGNYGYTF.

CDR3 loop: CATTPSTDTQYF. The CDR3 DNA reads TGTGCCACCACTCCTAGCACAGATACGCAGTATTTT. The chain is built from TRBV12-3 or TRBV12-4 and TRBJ2-3; D remains unclear. The V gene lost 10 bases and the J gene lost 0 bases, with 8 bases spanning the gap. The CDR3 is 12 amino acids.

This clonotype was picked up many times. The rearrangement uses TRBV5-1 and TRBJ2-7; D is possibly TRBD1 (5 bases). There are 13 residues in the CDR3. Deletions cut 0 bases from V and 6 bases from J, with 10 bases between. CDR1 is SGHRS and CDR2 is YFSETQ in the germline V gene. CDR3 nucleotide sequence: TGCGCCAGCAGCTTGGGGGGCAGCCCCGAGCAGTACTTC. This sequence encodes CASSLGGSPEQYF.

This chain uses TRBV5-1 with TRBJ2-1; D is ambiguous. Germline V lookup: CDR1 SGHRS, CDR2 YFSETQ. The ends were cut back, 4 bases at V and 5 bases at J, with 10 bases in the middle. This CDR3 has 13 amino acids. CDR3 region: CASSLLLDNEQFF. Here the CDR3 DNA reads TGCGCCAGCAGCCTCCTTTTGGACAATGAGCAGTTCTTC.

This rearrangement joins TRBV7-2 to TRBJ2-2; D is unresolved. Germline lookup yields CDR1 SGHTA and CDR2 FQGNSA. The CDR3 runs 12 residues. V lost 8 bases and J lost 6, with 10 bases in between. CDR3 protein: CASGFNPGELFF. DNA for the CDR3: TGTGCCAGCGGTTTTAATCCCGGGGAGCTGTTTTTT.

In its sample, this clonotype was seen many times. J is TRBJ2-7 and V is TRBV6-5; maybe TRBD1 (6 bases). Germline V gene data show CDR1 as MNHEY and CDR2 as SVGAGI. The CDR3 totals 13 residues. The germline V and J ends were trimmed by 6 bases and 2 bases, with 11 bases remaining between them. The CDR3 coding sequence is TGTGCCAGCAGACACCAGGGGACCTACGAGCAGTACTTC. Its protein product is CASRHQGTYEQYF.

This clonotype occurred many times. The chain links TRBV20-1 to TRBJ1-5; the match to TRBD1 covers 8 bases. J was trimmed by 0 bases and V by 0 bases; bases with no gene match: 13. Germline V gene lookup returns CDR1 DFQATT and CDR2 SNEGSKA (reference sequence). The CDR3 extends over 19 amino acids. The CDR3 nucleotides read TGCAGTGCTAGAGACGCCTACGGGACAGGCGGGTATAGCAATCAGCCCCAGCATTTT. Amino acid sequence: CSARDAYGTGGYSNQPQHF.

The chain uses TRBV12-3 or TRBV12-4 and TRBJ2-3; 7 nucleotides align to TRBD2. The CDR3 contains 14 residues. Unmatched junction bases numbered 2, after V lost 5 bases and J lost 0 bases. As DNA, the CDR3 is TGTGCCAGCAGTACTAGCGCAAGCACAGATACGCAGTATTTT. Translated, it gives CASSTSASTDTQYF.

This chain links TRBV29-1 with TRBJ2-7; the match to TRBD1 covers 8 bases. Germline V CDR1 and CDR2: SQVTM, ANQGSEA. V was pared by 2 bases and J by 0 bases, with 9 bases of the junction left unmatched. This CDR3 is built from 16 residues. The DNA for the CDR3 is TGCAGCGTTGAAAACCCCGGGACAGGTAGCTCCTACGAGCAGTACTTC. Amino acids: CSVENPGTGSSYEQYF.

The chain carries TRBV7-2 and TRBJ1-4, with D possibly matching TRBD1 (5 bases). The CDR3 length is 17 residues. From germline, CDR1 is SGHTA and CDR2 FQGNSA. V lost 2 bases and J lost 8, with 21 bases in between. CDR3 region: CASSLRMSRGTYEKLFF. In DNA form, the CDR3 reads TGTGCCAGCAGCTTAAGAATGTCTCGGGGCACTTACGAAAAACTGTTTTTT. The whole variable domain, remainder taken from reference TRBV7-2 and TRBJ1-4, is GAGVSQSPSNKVTEKGKDVELRCDPISGHTALYWYRQSLGQGLEFLIYFQGNSAPDKSGLPSDRFSAERTGGSVSTLTIQRTQQEDSAVYLCASSLRMSRGTYEKLFFGSGTQLSVL.

The J gene is TRBJ2-5, the V gene TRBV25-1; 10 bases are shared with TRBD1. Trimming cost V 10 bases and J 5 bases; bases outside gene matches: 7. The CDR3 runs to 13 residues. The germline V gene has CDR1 MGHDK and CDR2 SYGVNS. The CDR3 nucleotides read TGTGCCAAACTCGGGACAGGGGTGGAGACCCAGTACTTC. Amino acid sequence: CAKLGTGVETQYF.

The chain carries TRBV5-5 and TRBJ1-2; a weak D match, TRBD1 (5 bases). This CDR3 region has 15 residues. CDR1 and CDR2 from the germline V gene are SGHKS and YYEKEE (reference sequence). The V end lost 6 bases, the J end lost 1 base, and 16 bases lay between the germline ends. CDR3 amino acids: CASKGAGTINYGYTF. DNA of the CDR3: TGTGCCAGCAAGGGTGCAGGGACTATTAACTATGGCTACACCTTC.

This clonotype showed up just a few times. The rearrangement uses TRBV6-2 or TRBV6-3 and TRBJ2-1; unclear D gene. The length of the CDR3 is 13 residues. The V end was cut by 7 bases, the J end by 7 bases, with 14 bases between. CDR1 MNHEY and CDR2 SVGEGT come from the germline V gene. The CDR3 bases are TGTGCCAGCACCCCGGACGTTAGGAATGAGCAGTTCTTC. Amino acids: CASTPDVRNEQFF.

The rearrangement links TRBV15 to TRBJ2-1; the D is unclear. Trimming cost V 3 bases and J 6 bases, with 9 bases left between them. Germline V gene data show CDR1 as LNHNV and CDR2 as YYDKDF (reference sequence). The CDR3 is 13 residues long. For the CDR3, the DNA is TGTGCCACCAGCAGTGAGTGGCGCAATGAGCAGTTCTTC. Translating gives CATSSEWRNEQFF.

V and J are TRBV5-6 and TRBJ2-3; a possible D gene is TRBD1 (5 bases). Trimming pared 4 bases from V and 3 bases from J, leaving 9 bases between. This CDR3 is 13 amino acids long. The V gene's germline CDR1 is SGHDT and CDR2 YYEEEE. The CDR3 nucleotides read TGTGCCAGCAGCATATCAGGGACAGATACGCAGTATTTT. Residues: CASSISGTDTQYF.

The chain joins TRBV29-1 to TRBJ2-7; TRBD1 matches at 11 bases. The CDR3 covers 14 residues. Germline assignment: CDR1 SQVTM and CDR2 ANQGSEA. Trimming cost V 7 bases and J 0 bases; bases outside gene matches: 5. The CDR3 coding sequence is TGCAGCGCGAAAGGGACAGGGGGCTCCTACGAGCAGTACTTC. Encoded protein: CSAKGTGGSYEQYF.